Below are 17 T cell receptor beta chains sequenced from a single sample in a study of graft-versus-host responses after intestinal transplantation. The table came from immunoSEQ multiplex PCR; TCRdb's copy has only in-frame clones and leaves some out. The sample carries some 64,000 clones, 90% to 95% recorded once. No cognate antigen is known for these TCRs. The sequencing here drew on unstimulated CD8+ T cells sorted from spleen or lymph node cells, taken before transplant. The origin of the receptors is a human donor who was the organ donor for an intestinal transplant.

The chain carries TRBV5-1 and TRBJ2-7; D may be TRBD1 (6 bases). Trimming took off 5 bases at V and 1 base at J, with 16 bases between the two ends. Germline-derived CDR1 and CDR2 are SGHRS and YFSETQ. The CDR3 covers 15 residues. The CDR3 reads CASRKGTSLSYEQYF. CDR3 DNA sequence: TGCGCCAGCAGGAAAGGGACATCTCTTTCCTACGAGCAGTACTTC.

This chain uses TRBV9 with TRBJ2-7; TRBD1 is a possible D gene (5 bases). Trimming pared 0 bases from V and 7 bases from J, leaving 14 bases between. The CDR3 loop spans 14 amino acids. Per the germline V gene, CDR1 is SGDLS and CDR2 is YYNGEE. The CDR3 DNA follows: TGTGCCAGCAGCGTAGGGGGCAGGGCAGGGGAGCAGTACTTC. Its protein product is CASSVGGRAGEQYF.

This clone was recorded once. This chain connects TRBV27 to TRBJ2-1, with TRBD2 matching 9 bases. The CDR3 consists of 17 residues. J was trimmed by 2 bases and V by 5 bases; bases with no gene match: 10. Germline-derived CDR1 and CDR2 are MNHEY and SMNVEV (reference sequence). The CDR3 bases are TGTGCCAGCAGTCCCTATAGCGGGAGAGGGGCCTACAATGAGCAGTTCTTC. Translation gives CASSPYSGRGAYNEQFF.

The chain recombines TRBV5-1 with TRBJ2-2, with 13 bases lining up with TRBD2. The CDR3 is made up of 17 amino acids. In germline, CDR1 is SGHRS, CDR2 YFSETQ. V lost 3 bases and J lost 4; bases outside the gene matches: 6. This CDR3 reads CASSSWTSGRSTGELFF. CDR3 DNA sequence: TGCGCCAGCAGCTCCTGGACTAGCGGGAGATCCACCGGGGAGCTGTTTTTT.

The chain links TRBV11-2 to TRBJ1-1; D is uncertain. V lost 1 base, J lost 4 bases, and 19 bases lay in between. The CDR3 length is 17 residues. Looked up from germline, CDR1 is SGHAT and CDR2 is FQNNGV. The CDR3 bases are TGTGCCAGCAGCTTAGTTCCGGACCGGGAGTGGAGCACTGAAGCTTTCTTT. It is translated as CASSLVPDREWSTEAFF.

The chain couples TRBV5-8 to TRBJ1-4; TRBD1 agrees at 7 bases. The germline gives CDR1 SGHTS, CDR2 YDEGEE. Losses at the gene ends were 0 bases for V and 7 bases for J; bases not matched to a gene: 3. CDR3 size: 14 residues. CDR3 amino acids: CASSLGQGSEKLFF. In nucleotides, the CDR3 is TGTGCCAGCAGCTTGGGACAGGGAAGTGAAAAACTGTTTTTT.

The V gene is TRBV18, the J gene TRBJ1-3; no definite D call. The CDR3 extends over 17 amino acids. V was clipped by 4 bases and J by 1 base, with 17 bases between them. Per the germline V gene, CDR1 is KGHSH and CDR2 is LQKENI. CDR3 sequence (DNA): TGTGCCAGCTCACTACCTGGTGGAGGGTTGTCTGGAAACACCATATATTTT. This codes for CASSLPGGGLSGNTIYF.

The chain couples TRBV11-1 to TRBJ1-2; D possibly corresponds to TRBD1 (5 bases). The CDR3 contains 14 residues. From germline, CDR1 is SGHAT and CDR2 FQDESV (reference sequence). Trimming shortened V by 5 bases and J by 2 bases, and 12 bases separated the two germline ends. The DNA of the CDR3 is TGTGCCAGCAGCCCCAGCGGGGGGAACTATGGCTACACCTTC. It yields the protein CASSPSGGNYGYTF. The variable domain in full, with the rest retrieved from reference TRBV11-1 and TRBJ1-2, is EAEVAQSPRYKITEKSQAVAFWCDPISGHATLYWYRQILGQGPELLVQFQDESVVDDSQLPKDRFSAERLKGVDSTLKIQPAELGDSAMYLCASSPSGGNYGYTFGSGTRLTVV.

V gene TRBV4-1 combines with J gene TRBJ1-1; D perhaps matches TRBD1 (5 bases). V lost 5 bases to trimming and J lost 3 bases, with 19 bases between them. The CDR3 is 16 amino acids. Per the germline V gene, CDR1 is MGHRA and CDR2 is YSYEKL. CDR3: CASSSRGLGLHTEAFF. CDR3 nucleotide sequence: TGCGCCAGCAGCTCCCGGGGGTTAGGATTACACACTGAAGCTTTCTTT.

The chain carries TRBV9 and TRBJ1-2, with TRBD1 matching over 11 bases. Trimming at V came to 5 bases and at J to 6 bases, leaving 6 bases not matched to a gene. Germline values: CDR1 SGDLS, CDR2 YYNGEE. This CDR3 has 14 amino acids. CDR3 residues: CASSLGQGVDGYTF. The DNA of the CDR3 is TGTGCCAGCAGTTTGGGACAGGGGGTGGATGGCTACACCTTC.

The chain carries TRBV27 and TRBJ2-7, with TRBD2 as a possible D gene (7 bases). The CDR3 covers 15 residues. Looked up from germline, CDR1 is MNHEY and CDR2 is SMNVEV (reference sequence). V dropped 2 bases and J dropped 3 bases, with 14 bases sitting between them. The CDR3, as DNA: TGTGCCAGCAGTTTAGGGGGGGCCCCTATCTACGAGCAGTACTTC. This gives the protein CASSLGGAPIYEQYF.

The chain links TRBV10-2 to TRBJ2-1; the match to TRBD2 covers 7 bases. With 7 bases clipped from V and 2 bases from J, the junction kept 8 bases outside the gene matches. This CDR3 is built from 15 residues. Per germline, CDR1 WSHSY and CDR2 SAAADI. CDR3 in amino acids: CASTGGRQAYNEQFF. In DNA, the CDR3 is TGCGCCAGCACGGGGGGACGTCAAGCCTACAATGAGCAGTTCTTC.

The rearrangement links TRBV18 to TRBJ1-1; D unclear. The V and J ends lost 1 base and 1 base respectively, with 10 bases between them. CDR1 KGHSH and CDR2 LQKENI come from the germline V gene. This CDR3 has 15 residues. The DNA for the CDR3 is TGTGCCAGCTCACCACTTAGATCGGGGAACACTGAAGCTTTCTTT. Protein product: CASSPLRSGNTEAFF.

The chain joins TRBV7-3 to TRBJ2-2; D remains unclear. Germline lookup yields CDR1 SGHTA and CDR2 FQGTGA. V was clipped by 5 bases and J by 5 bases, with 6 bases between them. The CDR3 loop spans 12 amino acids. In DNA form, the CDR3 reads TGTGCCAGCAGCGTACTGACCGGGGAGCTGTTTTTT. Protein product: CASSVLTGELFF.

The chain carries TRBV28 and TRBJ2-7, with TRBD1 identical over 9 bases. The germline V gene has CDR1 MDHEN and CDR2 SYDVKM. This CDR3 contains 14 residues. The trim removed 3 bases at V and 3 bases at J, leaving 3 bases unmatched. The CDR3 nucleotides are TGTGCCAGCAGTTTGGGACAGGGACGCTACGAGCAGTACTTC. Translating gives CASSLGQGRYEQYF.

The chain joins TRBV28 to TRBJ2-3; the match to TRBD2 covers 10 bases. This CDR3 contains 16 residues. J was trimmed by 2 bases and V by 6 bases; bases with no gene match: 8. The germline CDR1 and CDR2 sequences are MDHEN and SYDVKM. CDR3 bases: TGTGCCAGCAGCCGACTAGCGGGTTATCTCACAGATACGCAGTATTTT. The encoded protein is CASSRLAGYLTDTQYF.

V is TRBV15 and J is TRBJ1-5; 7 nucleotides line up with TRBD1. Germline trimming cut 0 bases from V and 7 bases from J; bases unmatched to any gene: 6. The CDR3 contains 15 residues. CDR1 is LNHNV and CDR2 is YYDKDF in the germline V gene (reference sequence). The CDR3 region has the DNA TGTGCCACCAGCAGAGACCGACAGGGCGGACAGCCCCAGCATTTT. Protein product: CATSRDRQGGQPQHF.